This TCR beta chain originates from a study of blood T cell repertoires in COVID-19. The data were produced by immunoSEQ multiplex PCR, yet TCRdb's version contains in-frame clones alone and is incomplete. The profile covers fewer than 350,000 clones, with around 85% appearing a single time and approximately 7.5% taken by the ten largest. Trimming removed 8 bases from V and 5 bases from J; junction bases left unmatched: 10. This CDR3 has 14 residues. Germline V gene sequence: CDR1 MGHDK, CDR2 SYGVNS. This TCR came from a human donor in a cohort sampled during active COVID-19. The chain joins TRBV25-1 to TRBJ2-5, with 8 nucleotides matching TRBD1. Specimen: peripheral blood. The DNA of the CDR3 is TGTGCCAGCGAACGGACAGGGACGCTGGAGACCCAGTACTTC. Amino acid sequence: CASERTGTLETQYF. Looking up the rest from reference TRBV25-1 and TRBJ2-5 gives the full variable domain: EADIYQTPRYLVIGTGKKITLECSQTMGHDKMYWYQQDPGMELHLIHYSYGVNSTEKGDLSSESTVSRIRTEHFPLTLESARPSHTSQYLCASERTGTLETQYFGPGTRLLVL.